One and the same sample provided the 27 T cell receptor beta chains below, sequenced in a study (dated by TCRdb to the mid-2010s). The library was made by 5' RACE. Sequencing was performed on an Illumina MiSeq. TCRdb took the public reads, trimmed them with fastp at Q25, ran MiXCR for clone calling and kept in-frame beta chains. Every distinct CDR3 protein forms one entry, paired with its most common genes and DNA. The sample contains about 47,000 distinct CDR3 sequences, 28% of them found a single time. Jointly, the top ten make up under 2.5% of the sample. The sequenced sample was naive CD4+ T cells sorted from blood. In light of the paper, this sample's cell subset or site label describes: naive CD4+ T cells, CD4+CD45RA+CD25-. These receptors all stem from a female donor with breast cancer.

This clonotype appeared a single time. The chain recombines TRBV5-1 with TRBJ2-3, with 7 bases matching TRBD2. Unmatched junction bases numbered 8, after V lost 4 bases and J lost 6 bases. Germline lookup yields CDR1 SGHRS and CDR2 YFSETQ. CDR3 length: 14 amino acids. CDR3: CASSLGTTGDTQYF. CDR3 sequence (DNA): TGCGCCAGCAGCCTGGGGACTACTGGCGATACGCAGTATTTT.

Only a few counts were recorded for this clonotype. This sequence joins TRBV5-6 and TRBJ2-2; 8 nucleotides line up with TRBD1. CDR3 length equals 16 residues. After removal of 2 bases from V and 5 bases from J, the junction contained 8 bases not matched to a gene. The germline CDR1 and CDR2 sequences are SGHDT and YYEEEE. The CDR3 spells CASSFPDRGATGELFF. The CDR3 nucleotides read TGTGCCAGCAGCTTCCCTGACAGGGGAGCTACCGGGGAGCTGTTTTTT.

There are a few counts of this clonotype. The gene calls are TRBV30 and TRBJ1-1; weak D call: TRBD1 (6 bases). Germline V gene sequence: CDR1 GTSNPN, CDR2 SVGIG (reference sequence). V dropped 8 bases and J dropped 1 base, with 17 bases sitting between them. The CDR3 is made up of 14 amino acids. This CDR3 is CARGGGPGNTEAFF. CDR3 bases: TGTGCCCGAGGGGGAGGTCCCGGGAACACTGAAGCTTTCTTT. Combining the CDR3 with reference TRBV30 and TRBJ1-1 gives the whole variable domain SQTIHQWPATLVQPVGSPLSLECTVEGTSNPNLYWYRQAAGRGLQLLFYSVGIGQISSEVPQNLSASRPQDRQFILSSKKLLLSDSGFYLCARGGGPGNTEAFFGQGTRLTVV.

This clonotype was seen many times. This rearrangement joins TRBV6-5 to TRBJ2-3; the D call may be TRBD1 or TRBD2 (5 bases each). CDR1 is MNHEY, CDR2 SVGAGI, per germline. V lost 6 bases to trimming and J lost 5 bases, with 18 bases between them. The CDR3 is 15 amino acids. CDR3 coding DNA: TGTGCCAGCAGCAACGCCGGGACCCACGGAGATACGCAGTATTTT. Translation: CASSNAGTHGDTQYF.

The chain has TRBV20-1 and TRBJ2-1; the D gene is possibly TRBD2 (5 bases). V was cut by 0 bases and J by 3 bases, with 15 bases left in between. The CDR3 consists of 16 residues. The germline CDR1 and CDR2 sequences are DFQATT and SNEGSKA (reference sequence). CDR3 DNA: TGCAGTGCTAGAGATAGTAGCGTCCAAAACTACAATGAGCAGTTCTTC. Translating it yields CSARDSSVQNYNEQFF.

With regard to this clonotype: Compared with germline, one end of the junction differs, possibly owing to a read error. The chain couples TRBV4-2 to TRBJ1-4; D is perhaps TRBD1 (5 bases). CDR1 and CDR2 from the germline V gene are LGHNA and YNFKEQ. CDR3 length equals 12 residues. The CDR3 DNA follows: TGTGCCAGCAGCCAAGATGCAGGGAGGTTAGTTTTT. The encoded protein is CASSQDAGRLVF.

This clonotype was detected only a few times. V is TRBV12-3 or TRBV12-4 and J is TRBJ2-7; D unclear. There are 11 residues in the CDR3. The V end was cut by 6 bases, the J end by 5 bases, with 8 bases between. CDR3 sequence: CASSHLNEQYF. For the CDR3, the DNA is TGTGCCAGCAGCCACCTAAACGAGCAGTACTTC.

This clonotype was observed a few times. V and J are TRBV6-2 or TRBV6-3 and TRBJ2-1; no reliable D call. This CDR3 has 13 amino acids. V lost 4 bases, J lost 4 bases, and 8 bases lay in between. Germline V gene lookup returns CDR1 MNHEY and CDR2 SVGEGT. The CDR3 reads CASSWTGYNEQFF. CDR3 in DNA: TGTGCCAGCAGTTGGACGGGTTACAATGAGCAGTTCTTC.

This chain uses TRBV12-3 or TRBV12-4 with TRBJ2-1; the match to TRBD2 covers 13 bases. This CDR3 is built from 15 residues. The V segment lost 4 bases and the J segment 7 bases; nucleotides outside the gene matches: 4. The CDR3 DNA sequence: TGTGCCAGCAGTTCACTAGCGGGGGGGCAGAATGAGCAGTTCTTC. Translation gives CASSSLAGGQNEQFF.

The J gene is TRBJ2-4, the V gene TRBV12-3 or TRBV12-4; no clear D gene. This CDR3 region has 12 residues. Trimming took 1 base from V and 9 from J, leaving 7 bases between them. This CDR3 is CASSLEGGIQYF. The DNA for the CDR3 is TGTGCCAGCAGTTTAGAGGGCGGCATTCAGTACTTC.

The V call is TRBV3-1, the J call TRBJ1-5; no reliable D call. The CDR3 is 13 residues long. V was shortened by 0 bases and J by 6 bases, with 6 bases between the two germline ends. From germline, CDR1 is LGHDT and CDR2 YNNKEL (reference sequence). CDR3 nucleotide sequence: TGTGCCAGCAGCCAAGATAACGGTCAGCCCCAGCATTTT. Translating gives CASSQDNGQPQHF.

The chain joins TRBV5-6 to TRBJ2-1; 7 nucleotides agree with TRBD2. The CDR3 length is 16 residues. With 4 bases clipped from V and 2 bases from J, the junction kept 9 bases outside the gene matches. The germline gives CDR1 SGHDT, CDR2 YYEEEE. The CDR3 protein is CASSRILLATYNEQFF. The CDR3 nucleotides are TGTGCCAGCAGCCGTATCCTACTAGCGACCTACAATGAGCAGTTCTTC.

This clonotype was detected only a few times. A much more abundant neighbour one base away suggests this may be a read error. The V and J genes are TRBV4-3 and TRBJ2-2; 12 nucleotides agree with TRBD2. The CDR3 is made up of 17 amino acids. The germline gives CDR1 LGHNA, CDR2 YSLEER. Losses at the gene ends were 2 bases for V and 10 bases for J; bases not matched to a gene: 11. The CDR3 spells CASSQSLLAGGLQELFF. The CDR3 bases are TGCGCCAGCAGCCAATCGTTACTAGCGGGAGGCCTCCAGGAGCTGTTTTTT.

This clonotype was picked up a small number of times. The chain has TRBV11-2 and TRBJ2-5; a weak D match, TRBD1 (6 bases). The CDR3 spans 14 residues. With 0 bases removed from V and 9 bases from J, the gap between germline ends came to 14 bases. The V gene's germline CDR1 is SGHAT and CDR2 FQNNGV. The CDR3 is CASSLENGPGAQYF. Here the CDR3 DNA reads TGTGCCAGCAGCTTAGAAAACGGTCCAGGGGCCCAGTACTTC.

This clonotype was observed a handful of times. The chain combines TRBV4-1 with TRBJ2-3; the match to TRBD1 covers 9 bases. Germline V CDR1 and CDR2: MGHRA, YSYEKL. Trimming took 4 bases from V and 3 from J; bases not matched to a gene: 5. The CDR3 is 15 residues long. DNA for the CDR3: TGCGCCAGCAGCCGGACAGGGGAATCGACAGATACGCAGTATTTT. Amino acids: CASSRTGESTDTQYF.

This clonotype was seen at least ten times. V gene TRBV6-1 combines with J gene TRBJ2-3; D is perhaps TRBD1 (5 bases). CDR3 length: 13 amino acids. V lost 4 bases and J 2 bases, leaving 7 bases between the germline ends. CDR1 and CDR2 (germline): MNHNS, SASEGT. This chain's CDR3 is CASSGQITDTQYF. The DNA of the CDR3 is TGTGCCAGCAGTGGACAGATCACAGATACGCAGTATTTT.

This clonotype has a handful of counts. The chain combines TRBV20-1 with TRBJ1-5; TRBD1 aligns across 8 bases. With V trimmed by 5 bases and J by 3 bases, 3 bases remained unmatched. Germline V gene lookup returns CDR1 DFQATT and CDR2 SNEGSKA (reference sequence). The CDR3 extends over 13 amino acids. CDR3 residues: CSALDRDNQPQHF. CDR3 DNA sequence: TGCAGTGCTTTGGACAGGGACAATCAGCCCCAGCATTTT.

This clonotype was observed a handful of times. V and J are TRBV12-3 or TRBV12-4 and TRBJ1-2, with no clear D. Trimming stripped 3 bases from V and 7 bases from J, with 9 bases between. The length of the CDR3 is 12 residues. This chain's CDR3 is CASSFGEGGYTF. The CDR3 DNA follows: TGTGCCAGCAGTTTTGGGGAAGGTGGCTACACCTTC.

The chain combines TRBV19 with TRBJ2-1; TRBD1 or TRBD2 may be the D gene (5 bases each). Germline V gene data show CDR1 as LNHDA and CDR2 as SQIVND (reference sequence). The V gene lost 1 base and the J gene lost 3 bases, with 10 bases spanning the gap. This CDR3 is built from 15 residues. The CDR3 reads CASSIAGQNYNEQFF. Here the CDR3 DNA reads TGTGCCAGTAGTATAGCGGGGCAGAACTACAATGAGCAGTTCTTC.

As to this clonotype: A much larger clonotype is one base distant, so this may be a read error. The V call is TRBV6-2 or TRBV6-3, the J call TRBJ2-3; D not resolved. The V end was cut by 6 bases, the J end by 8 bases, with 18 bases between. Germline V CDR1 and CDR2: MNHEY, SVGEGT. This CDR3 has 14 residues. CDR3 bases: TGTGCCAGCAGCCCCGTGGATACATTAGGTACGCAGTATTTT. This translates into CASSPVDTLGTQYF.

This clonotype occurred a few times. The V call is TRBV12-3 or TRBV12-4, the J call TRBJ1-1; unclear D gene. Trimming removed 3 bases from V and 3 bases from J, with 2 bases in between. This CDR3 region has 11 residues. The CDR3 nucleotides are TGTGCCAGCAGTTTTTACACTGAAGCTTTCTTT. This gives the protein CASSFYTEAFF.

The chain carries TRBV18 and TRBJ2-7; D not resolved. The CDR3 is 14 residues long. V lost 0 bases and J lost 4, with 10 bases in between. CDR1 KGHSH and CDR2 LQKENI come from the germline V gene. The CDR3 spells CASSPPTDLYEQYF. As DNA, the CDR3 is TGTGCCAGCTCACCACCTACCGACCTTTACGAGCAGTACTTC.

The chain has TRBV7-8 and TRBJ1-2, with D possibly matching TRBD1 (6 bases). Per the germline V gene, CDR1 is SGHVS and CDR2 is FQNEAQ. V lost 5 bases, J lost 7 bases, and 17 bases lay in between. The CDR3 consists of 14 residues. The CDR3 here is CASSIRGGGSGYTF. The CDR3 DNA follows: TGTGCCAGCAGCATCCGTGGGGGGGGCAGTGGCTACACCTTC.

This clonotype occurred many times. The chain combines TRBV4-1 with TRBJ1-4; no clear D. The CDR3 extends over 16 amino acids. Germline V CDR1 and CDR2: MGHRA, YSYEKL. Trimming left V 1 base short and J 0 bases short, with 9 bases between. The CDR3, as DNA: TGCGCCAGCAGCCAAGGTCACAGTTCAACTAATGAAAAACTGTTTTTT. It yields the protein CASSQGHSSTNEKLFF.

This clonotype showed up just a few times. The chain is built from TRBV5-1 and TRBJ2-1; 8 bases line up with TRBD1. Germline assignment: CDR1 SGHRS and CDR2 YFSETQ. This CDR3 has 16 residues. Losses at the gene ends were 4 bases for V and 6 bases for J; bases not matched to a gene: 12. The CDR3 nucleotides read TGCGCCAGCAGCGAAAACCGGGACAGGCCCCTCAATGAGCAGTTCTTC. It codes for CASSENRDRPLNEQFF. The whole variable domain, remainder taken from reference TRBV5-1 and TRBJ2-1, is KAGVTQTPRYLIKTRGQQVTLSCSPISGHRSVSWYQQTPGQGLQFLFEYFSETQRNKGNFPGRFSGRQFSNSRSEMNVSTLELGDSALYLCASSENRDRPLNEQFFGPGTRLTVL.

This chain connects TRBV7-9 to TRBJ2-5; TRBD1 matches 7 bases. Germline V gene data show CDR1 as SEHNR and CDR2 as FQNEAQ (reference sequence). This CDR3 has 14 amino acids. Unmatched junction bases numbered 10, after V lost 5 bases and J lost 7 bases. DNA of the CDR3: TGTGCCAGCAGCCCAACGGGACAGTTAGGGACCCAGTACTTC. Its protein is CASSPTGQLGTQYF. The entire variable domain, with the rest obtained from reference TRBV7-9 and TRBJ2-5, is as follows: DTGVSQNPRHKITKRGQNVTFRCDPISEHNRLYWYRQTLGQGPEFLTYFQNEAQLEKSRLLSDRFSAERPKGSFSTLEIQRTEQGDSAMYLCASSPTGQLGTQYFGPGTRLLVL.

The chain couples TRBV7-9 to TRBJ2-3, with 11 bases fitting TRBD2. V lost 5 bases to trimming and J lost 5 bases; unmatched junction nucleotides: 6. Germline V gene sequence: CDR1 SEHNR, CDR2 FQNEAQ (reference sequence). The CDR3 is 15 residues long. CDR3 protein: CASSATSGSLDTQYF. The CDR3 DNA sequence: TGTGCCAGCAGCGCCACTAGCGGGAGCCTAGATACGCAGTATTTT.